The 7 T cell receptor beta chains reported below all come from one sample, sequenced in a study of human T cells and chemical hapten exposure. MiXCR was run by TCRdb on the RACE reads, yielding one entry per CDR3 protein. The data hold about 70,000 distinct CDR3 sequences, with 9.5% to 12% observed a single time. Time point given: pre-sensitization, week 0. Stated treatment: therapeutic diphenylcyclopropenone sensitization with weekly scalp DPC. The sequenced sample was whole blood, obtained in connection with sensitization to the hapten diphenylcyclopropenone (DPC). The receptors derive from a woman between 45 and 60 years old with alopecia areata. Some clones in this sample may be carry-over from other donors' samples.

This clonotype has just a few counts. This sequence joins TRBV4-2 and TRBJ2-2; perhaps TRBD2 as D (7 bases). CDR1 is LGHNA and CDR2 is YNFKEQ in the germline V gene. This CDR3 is built from 17 residues. V lost 2 bases to trimming and J lost 2 bases, with 15 bases between them. The CDR3 nucleotides are TGTGCCAGCAGCCAATGGGGGGCTAGCGGTAACACCGGGGAGCTGTTTTTT. Its protein is CASSQWGASGNTGELFF.

Remarks on this clonotype: One end of the junction does not line up with germline, which may come from a read error. The V and J genes are TRBV18 and TRBJ2-5, with unresolved D. CDR1 and CDR2 from the germline V gene are KGHSH and LQKENI. The length of the CDR3 is 15 residues. In nucleotides, the CDR3 is TGTGCCAGCTCACCACCGGCCTCGCACCAAGAGACCCTGTACTTC. Amino acid sequence: CASSPPASHQETLYF.

CDR3 sequence reads: CASSSTGGNTDTQYF. The CDR3 nucleotides are TGTGCCAGCAGTTCGACAGGGGGAAACACAGATACGCAGTATTTT. The chain has TRBV12-3 or TRBV12-4 and TRBJ2-3; 9 bases agree with TRBD1. This CDR3 is built from 15 residues. With V trimmed by 4 bases and J by 2 bases, 4 bases remained unmatched.

This clonotype was counted a few times. The CDR3 is CSAGDRDYGYTF. The CDR3 DNA is TGCAGCGCCGGGGACAGGGACTATGGCTACACCTTC. The V gene is TRBV29-1, the J gene TRBJ1-2; 9 bases are a match to TRBD1. Trimming cost V 7 bases and J 3 bases; bases outside gene matches: 3. The CDR3 totals 12 residues. From germline, CDR1 is SQVTM and CDR2 ANQGSEA.

This clonotype was picked up many times. The chain is built from TRBV29-1 and TRBJ1-5, with 9 bases aligning to TRBD1. The CDR3 spans 14 residues. CDR1 and CDR2 (germline): SQVTM, ANQGSEA. Losses at the gene ends were 6 bases for V and 4 bases for J; bases not matched to a gene: 7. CDR3 DNA sequence: TGCAGCGTACGGACAGGGGTTGATAATCAGCCCCAGCATTTT. Translated, it gives CSVRTGVDNQPQHF.

V is TRBV7-2 and J is TRBJ1-1, with D perhaps matching TRBD1 (5 bases). Trimming removed 1 base from V and 1 base from J, with 10 bases in between. The germline gives CDR1 SGHTA, CDR2 FQGNSA. The CDR3 covers 15 residues. The CDR3 protein is CASSLGSGTNTEAFF. CDR3 DNA: TGTGCCAGCAGCTTAGGTTCGGGGACGAACACTGAAGCTTTCTTT.

This clonotype showed up many times. This sequence joins TRBV5-1 and TRBJ2-6; D unclear. CDR1 and CDR2 from the germline V gene are SGHRS and YFSETQ. CDR3 size: 13 residues. With 2 bases removed from V and 4 bases from J, the gap between germline ends came to 4 bases. The CDR3, as DNA: TGCGCCAGCAGCTTTGAGGGGGCCAACGTCCTGACTTTC. The encoded protein is CASSFEGANVLTF.